This T cell receptor beta chain was observed in a study of T cell repertoires and HLA-DP antigens. A remark on this clone: No antigen is known for it.

The CDR3 totals 17 residues. Trimming cost V 0 bases and J 8 bases; bases outside gene matches: 7. The germline gives CDR1 ENHRY, CDR2 SYGVKD. Deep-resolution sequencing targeted about 200,000 T cell genomes in pre-culture CD4+ samples. Sequencing used immunoSEQ multiplex PCR; TCRdb keeps in-frame clones, though not all of them. Among some 120,000 clones, roughly 92% were seen once, and the ten largest hold 0.27%. The V call is TRBV10-3, the J call TRBJ2-1, with 13 nucleotides matching TRBD2. Material: CD4+ T cells from PBMCs. The receptor was isolated from a woman under 30 in good health and CMV-seronegative. CDR3 loop: CAISESRLAGGFDEQFF. CDR3 sequence (DNA): TGTGCCATCAGTGAGTCGCGACTAGCGGGAGGTTTCGATGAGCAGTTCTTC.